The present T cell receptor beta chain was sequenced within a study of Graves' ophthalmopathy and Graves' hyperthyroidism. Study summary: Peripheral blood was gathered at the point of initial diagnosis, before any treatment started.

This CDR3 contains 14 residues. The V end lost 0 bases, the J end lost 3 bases, and 3 bases lay between the germline ends. Germline loops: CDR1 SEHNR, CDR2 FQNEAQ (reference sequence). This clonotype was seen many times. The antigen is unknown. The study's findings and limits: Detected in blood as well were most expanded thyroid clonotypes with frequency above 0.001.

Scientists amplified the TCR beta CDR3 regions from RNA transcripts. The first-round RT-PCR employed HTBI primers together with the Qiagen OneStep RT-PCR kit. A multiplex PCR was then performed as the second round. TCRdb reprocessed the multiplex PCR reads with MiXCR, giving one entry per CDR3 protein. Of approximately 700,000 distinct CDR3 sequences listed, 40% are singletons. Ophthalmopathy cases showed moderate-to-severe activity, scoring CAS ≥3 and NOSPECS ≥4, with duration under 3 months. The chain has TRBV7-9 and TRBJ2-6; D ambiguous. The specimen sequenced was peripheral blood. The sequence derives from an adult man with Graves' ophthalmopathy. CDR3: CASSLANGANVLTF. CDR3 coding DNA: TGTGCCAGCAGCTTAGCGAATGGGGCCAACGTCCTGACTTTC.